This T cell receptor beta chain appears in the sequencing data of a study of blood T cell repertoires in COVID-19. TCRdb's table, derived via immunoSEQ multiplex PCR, lists solely in-frame clones and lacks some. Altogether about 250,000 clones are present, 80% to 90% being singletons, with the ten largest covering over 1.2%. The CDR3 loop spans 13 amino acids. Per germline, CDR1 SGHVS and CDR2 FNYEAQ. V lost 4 bases to trimming and J lost 0 bases, with 4 bases between them. The sequence derives from an elderly man with acute or convalescent COVID-19. V gene TRBV7-6 combines with J gene TRBJ2-1, with unresolved D. Sequencing input: peripheral blood. As DNA, the CDR3 is TGTGCCAGCAGCTCGAGCTCCTACAATGAGCAGTTCTTC. This sequence encodes CASSSSSYNEQFF. The full variable domain, in which reference TRBV7-6 and TRBJ2-1 provide the parts outside the CDR3, is GAGVSQSPRYKVTKRGQDVALRCDPISGHVSLYWYRQALGQGPEFLTYFNYEAQQDKSGLPNDRFSAERPEGSISTLTIQRTEQRDSAMYRCASSSSSYNEQFFGPGTRLTVL.